The 27 T cell receptor beta chains presented below share a single source sample, sequenced in a study of blood T cell repertoires in COVID-19. Here immunoSEQ multiplex PCR was the method, and the copy in TCRdb shows in-frame clones only, minus some. The table shows roughly 60,000 clones, with over 90% occurring only once. The sequenced sample was peripheral blood. The source is a man aged 45-65 years with active COVID-19.

CDR3 amino acids: CASSGFPYRDIQYF. The CDR3 nucleotides are TGTGCCAGCAGTGGTTTCCCTTATCGGGACATTCAGTACTTC. The V gene is TRBV25-1, the J gene TRBJ2-4, with unresolved D. Trimming left V 4 bases short and J 8 bases short, with 15 bases between. Germline CDR1 MGHDK, CDR2 SYGVNS. The CDR3 consists of 14 residues.

The chain combines TRBV27 with TRBJ1-5, with a possible D match to TRBD1 (5 bases). The CDR3 contains 15 residues. Per the germline V gene, CDR1 is MNHEY and CDR2 is SMNVEV (reference sequence). V lost 6 bases and J lost 6, with 18 bases in between. The CDR3 sequence: CASSSVRERGQPQHF. CDR3 bases: TGTGCCAGCAGCTCCGTCCGTGAAAGGGGTCAGCCCCAGCATTTT.

This chain connects TRBV7-2 to TRBJ2-7, with 8 nucleotides matching TRBD2. Germline V gives CDR1 SGHTA, CDR2 FQGNSA. This CDR3 is 18 amino acids long. J lost 5 bases, V lost 2 bases, and 17 bases had no gene match. CDR3 region: CASSLRSSGGVSFDEQYF. As DNA, the CDR3 is TGTGCCAGCAGCTTACGTAGTTCGGGGGGGGTGTCTTTTGACGAGCAGTACTTC.

The chain joins TRBV7-2 to TRBJ2-7, with TRBD2 as a possible D gene (7 bases). This CDR3 region has 15 residues. Trimming shortened V by 1 base and J by 0 bases, and 10 bases separated the two germline ends. From germline, CDR1 is SGHTA and CDR2 FQGNSA. CDR3 sequence: CASSLVGGVSYEQYF. The DNA of the CDR3 is TGTGCCAGCAGCTTAGTAGGGGGGGTCTCCTACGAGCAGTACTTC.

This clone was counted a few times. The CDR3 loop is CASRHWDIRSGNTIYF. As DNA, the CDR3 is TGTGCCAGTCGACATTGGGACATTAGATCTGGAAACACCATATATTTT. V and J are TRBV19 and TRBJ1-3; D might be TRBD1 (6 bases). The germline CDR1 and CDR2 sequences are LNHDA and SQIVND (reference sequence). Trimming pared 8 bases from V and 1 base from J, leaving 18 bases between. The CDR3 consists of 16 residues.

The chain is built from TRBV27 and TRBJ2-3; 9 bases are shared with TRBD2. Unmatched junction bases numbered 7, after V lost 5 bases and J lost 7 bases. Germline V lookup: CDR1 MNHEY, CDR2 SMNVEV (reference sequence). This CDR3 has 14 amino acids. For the CDR3, the DNA is TGTGCCAGCAGTCCAGGGACTAGCTCGTATACGCAGTATTTT. Amino acids: CASSPGTSSYTQYF.

The chain uses TRBV5-6 and TRBJ2-5, with 9 bases matching TRBD2. V lost 6 bases and J lost 5; bases outside the gene matches: 17. In germline, CDR1 is SGHDT, CDR2 YYEEEE. This CDR3 comprises 17 residues. The CDR3 region is CASTSGLGGRVYETQYF. CDR3 DNA: TGTGCCAGCACCTCCGGCCTGGGCGGGAGGGTCTATGAGACCCAGTACTTC.

The J gene is TRBJ1-5, the V gene TRBV19; the match to TRBD1 covers 7 bases. Trimming cost V 1 base and J 3 bases; bases outside gene matches: 3. There are 15 residues in the CDR3. Germline assignment: CDR1 LNHDA and CDR2 SQIVND (reference sequence). Written as DNA, the CDR3 is TGTGCCAGTAGTATAGGACAGGGCGACAATCAGCCCCAGCATTTT. As protein: CASSIGQGDNQPQHF.

Note on this clone: Mismatch with germline at one junction end may stem from a read error. The chain recombines TRBV3-1 (or the pseudogene TRBV3-2) with TRBJ2-5; 11 nucleotides line up with TRBD2. Per germline, CDR1 LGHDT and CDR2 YNNKEL (reference sequence). The length of the CDR3 is 16 residues. CDR3 sequence reads: CASTQGASGRIGTQYF. The CDR3 DNA sequence: TGTGCCAGCACCCAAGGGGCTAGCGGGAGGATCGGGACCCAGTACTTC.

A few counts support this clone. CDR3 in amino acids: CASSENDNQPQHF. CDR3 DNA sequence: TGTGCCAGCAGCGAGAATGACAATCAGCCCCAGCATTTT. The chain has TRBV6-4 and TRBJ1-5, with unresolved D. Germline V gene data show CDR1 as MRHNA and CDR2 as SNTAGT. The V gene lost 6 bases and the J gene lost 3 bases, with 9 bases spanning the gap. The CDR3 contains 13 residues.

This clone has only a few counts. This same CDR3 is encoded by further DNA sequences in the sample. CDR3 DNA: TGCAGTGCTAGTTCGGGTAGAGGGTATGGCTACACCTTC. It is translated as CSASSGRGYGYTF. The rearrangement joins TRBV20-1 to TRBJ1-2; D remains ambiguous. V was clipped by 3 bases and J by 5 bases, with 13 bases between them. Germline V gene sequence: CDR1 DFQATT, CDR2 SNEGSKA (reference sequence). The CDR3 extends over 13 amino acids.

This clone was found once. The V gene is TRBV6-2 or TRBV6-3, the J gene TRBJ2-3; D might be TRBD2 (7 bases). Trimming cost V 3 bases and J 2 bases, with 12 bases left between them. CDR3 length: 15 amino acids. Germline values: CDR1 MNHEY, CDR2 SVGEGT. Here the CDR3 DNA reads TGTGCCAGCAGTTATGGGGGGGCCAACACAGATACGCAGTATTTT. Amino acid sequence: CASSYGGANTDTQYF.

The genes are TRBV6-5 and TRBJ1-1; D not resolved. Trimming took 4 bases from V and 4 from J, leaving 13 bases between them. This CDR3 is built from 14 residues. Germline V gene lookup returns CDR1 MNHEY and CDR2 SVGAGI. Here the CDR3 reads CASSLVLGGTEAFF. CDR3 bases: TGTGCCAGCAGTTTGGTGTTAGGCGGCACTGAAGCTTTCTTT.

The chain joins TRBV7-8 to TRBJ2-7, with D perhaps TRBD2 (6 bases). The CDR3 runs 13 residues. Germline V gene sequence: CDR1 SGHVS, CDR2 FQNEAQ. Trimming left V 6 bases short and J 3 bases short, with 12 bases between. This chain's CDR3 is CASRGSSGYEQYF. CDR3 sequence (DNA): TGTGCCAGCAGGGGAAGTAGCGGCTACGAGCAGTACTTC. The full variable domain, rest sourced from reference TRBV7-8 and TRBJ2-7, is GAGVSQSPRYKVAKRGQDVALRCDPISGHVSLFWYQQALGQGPEFLTYFQNEAQLDKSGLPSDRFFAERPEGSVSTLKIQRTQQEDSAVYLCASRGSSGYEQYFGPGTRLTVT.

Only one count was recorded for this clone. The chain combines TRBV5-5 with TRBJ2-1, with 12 positions matching TRBD2. Trimming cost V 4 bases and J 6 bases; bases outside gene matches: 5. CDR3 length: 15 residues. CDR1 is SGHKS, CDR2 YYEKEE, per germline (reference sequence). The CDR3 loop is CASSLTSGGSNEQFF. As DNA, the CDR3 is TGTGCCAGCAGCCTCACTAGCGGGGGGAGCAATGAGCAGTTCTTC.

The J gene is TRBJ2-1, the V gene TRBV28; TRBD2 matches at 7 bases. The CDR3 runs 14 residues. With 5 bases clipped from V and 8 bases from J, the junction kept 9 bases outside the gene matches. Germline V gene data show CDR1 as MDHEN and CDR2 as SYDVKM. The CDR3: CASSPHSGTYEQFF. For the CDR3, the DNA is TGTGCCAGCAGTCCCCACAGCGGGACCTATGAGCAGTTCTTC.

This chain connects TRBV5-1 to TRBJ2-3; TRBD2 agrees at 12 bases. V dropped 7 bases and J dropped 0; count of bases not matched to a gene: 6. CDR3 length: 16 amino acids. Germline-derived CDR1 and CDR2 are SGHRS and YFSETQ. The CDR3 here is CASGPSGRASTDTQYF. As DNA, the CDR3 is TGCGCCAGCGGGCCTAGCGGGAGGGCTAGCACAGATACGCAGTATTTT.

CDR3 protein: CASSLEYGGNYGYTF. The CDR3 DNA is TGTGCCAGCAGCTTAGAGTACGGAGGAAACTATGGCTACACCTTC. The chain couples TRBV11-2 to TRBJ1-2; D gene ambiguous. The V gene lost 0 bases and the J gene lost 2 bases, with 10 bases spanning the gap. The CDR3 is made up of 15 amino acids. Germline loops: CDR1 SGHAT, CDR2 FQNNGV.

The chain combines TRBV20-1 with TRBJ2-7; D possibly corresponds to TRBD2 (5 bases). The germline gives CDR1 DFQATT, CDR2 SNEGSKA (reference sequence). Trimming removed 2 bases at V and 7 bases at J, with 9 bases between. The CDR3 consists of 11 residues. In DNA form, the CDR3 reads TGCAGTGCTAGATCTTCGGGGGAGCAGTACTTC. This codes for CSARSSGEQYF.

This sequence joins TRBV19 and TRBJ1-1; D is undetermined. The germline V and J ends were trimmed by 6 bases and 1 base, with 18 bases remaining between them. Germline V gene lookup returns CDR1 LNHDA and CDR2 SQIVND (reference sequence). The CDR3 runs 16 residues. Here the CDR3 reads CASRTVPAAGNTEAFF. Written as DNA, the CDR3 is TGTGCCAGTAGGACCGTCCCCGCGGCTGGGAACACTGAAGCTTTCTTT.

DNA for the CDR3: TGTGCCAGCTGGCGGGGGCAGGATGAAGCTTTCTTT. It translates to CASWRGQDEAFF. This rearrangement joins TRBV28 to TRBJ1-1, with D possibly TRBD1 on 6 matching bases. Per the germline V gene, CDR1 is MDHEN and CDR2 is SYDVKM. The CDR3 runs to 12 residues. Trimming took 8 bases from V and 7 from J, leaving 14 bases between them.

The CDR3 region is CASSQLRVPYNSPLHF. The CDR3 nucleotides read TGCGCCAGCAGCCAACTCAGGGTCCCCTATAATTCACCCCTCCACTTT. V and J are TRBV4-3 and TRBJ1-6; D may be TRBD1 (5 bases). The CDR3 covers 16 residues. Germline loops: CDR1 LGHNA, CDR2 YSLEER. The V and J ends lost 2 bases and 2 bases respectively, with 10 bases between them.

The V and J genes are TRBV4-3 and TRBJ2-1; D might be TRBD1 (5 bases). CDR1 is LGHNA, CDR2 YSLEER, per germline. The CDR3 has 15 amino acids. With 1 base removed from V and 3 bases from J, the gap between germline ends came to 10 bases. CDR3 in DNA: TGCGCCAGCAGCCAAGCAGGGCTGGTCTACAATGAGCAGTTCTTC. It codes for CASSQAGLVYNEQFF.

The chain couples TRBV7-9 to TRBJ2-1; 10 nucleotides line up with TRBD2. V lost 5 bases, J lost 8 bases, and 9 bases stayed unmatched. This CDR3 has 15 amino acids. In germline, CDR1 is SEHNR, CDR2 FQNEAQ (reference sequence). The DNA for the CDR3 is TGTGCCAGCAGCGCCAGCGGGAGGGATGTGGATGAGCAGTTCTTC. It translates to CASSASGRDVDEQFF.

The V gene is TRBV5-4, the J gene TRBJ1-5; weak D call: TRBD1 (6 bases). This CDR3 is built from 15 residues. V lost 3 bases and J lost 5, with 15 bases in between. Per the germline V gene, CDR1 is SGHNT and CDR2 is YYREEE (reference sequence). The CDR3 coding sequence is TGTGCCAGCAGCTCGGGGGGCAGCGCCGATCAGCCCCAGCATTTT. Amino acid sequence: CASSSGGSADQPQHF. The full variable domain, completed using reference TRBV5-4 and TRBJ1-5, is ETGVTQSPTHLIKTRGQQVTLRCSSQSGHNTVSWYQQALGQGPQFIFQYYREEENGRGNFPPRFSGLQFPNYSSELNVNALELDDSALYLCASSSGGSADQPQHFGDGTRLSIL.

This clone is a singleton in its sample. The V gene is TRBV7-2, the J gene TRBJ1-5; no firm D call. Trimming stripped 1 base from V and 7 bases from J, with 11 bases between. Germline V gene data show CDR1 as SGHTA and CDR2 as FQGNSA. The CDR3 extends over 14 amino acids. CDR3 DNA: TGTGCCAGCAGCTTAGTTAACCGGGAGCAGCCCCAGCATTTT. Translated: CASSLVNREQPQHF.

The gene calls are TRBV27 and TRBJ2-7; 9 nucleotides align to TRBD1. The trim removed 6 bases at V and 2 bases at J, leaving 5 bases unmatched. Germline V gene lookup returns CDR1 MNHEY and CDR2 SMNVEV (reference sequence). The CDR3 totals 14 residues. The CDR3 region has the DNA TGTGCCAGCAGGACGGGACAGGGACCCTACGAGCAGTACTTC. It specifies CASRTGQGPYEQYF.